The clone carrying this TCR beta chain was seen repeatedly, ten times or more. Its antigen remains unknown. CDR3 size: 15 residues. Unmatched junction bases numbered 9, after V lost 5 bases and J lost 7 bases. The V gene's germline CDR1 is DFQATT and CDR2 SNEGSKA (reference sequence). The data stem from a study of post-analysis software for immune sequencing data. General study points: Versus controls, multiple sclerosis patients showed significantly lower diversity (normalized Chao1). Several TRBV segments (TRBV5-6, TRBV5-1 and TRBV20-1 among them) occurred more frequently in patients than in controls.

TCR beta libraries were prepared from cDNA with unique molecular identifiers. Each CDR3 protein gets one entry after TCRdb re-called the PCR reads with MiXCR. This table has 150,000 to 200,000 distinct CDR3 sequences, 30% appearing once. Sequencing used blood. The chain joins TRBV20-1 to TRBJ2-2; 11 bases match TRBD2. This TCR came from a girl aged 10-17 years with multiple sclerosis. CDR3 bases: TGCAGTGCTTCGATCGGGACTAGCGGCGTCGGGGAGCTGTTTTTT. This codes for CSASIGTSGVGELFF.